The rows below give T cell receptor beta chains drawn from one sample of a study of blood T cell repertoires in COVID-19. Clones were read by immunoSEQ multiplex PCR, and TCRdb kept only the in-frame ones, dropping some. The profile covers about 150,000 clones, with around 91% appearing a single time and 15% taken by the ten largest. The sample taken for sequencing was peripheral blood. Receptors were obtained from a woman aged 35 to 49 with acute or convalescent COVID-19. The CDR3 runs from the conserved cysteine through the conserved F or W. Each record gives: V gene, J gene, D gene, clone size, CDR3 protein, CDR3 DNA. A D gene is named only where the DNA matches it firmly. Clone sizes are given selectively: once, few, many, or a class where the clone is expanded.

V: TRBV28
J: TRBJ1-5
D: .
size: once
CDR3: CASSTFWEMNQPQHF
DNA: TGTGCCAGCAGTACCTTCTGGGAGATGAATCAGCCCCAGCATTTT

V: TRBV13
J: TRBJ2-1
D: TRBD1
size: once
CDR3: CASSLGTGPNEQFF
DNA: TGTGCCAGCAGCTTGGGGACAGGGCCCAATGAGCAGTTCTTC

V: TRBV4-1
J: TRBJ2-2
D: .
size: .
CDR3: CASSQPGANTGELFF
DNA: TGCGCCAGCAGCCAACCGGGAGCGAACACCGGGGAGCTGTTTTTT

V: TRBV11-2
J: TRBJ2-4
D: TRBD2
size: once
CDR3: CASSHRGTSGRDIQYF
DNA: TGTGCCAGCAGCCACCGCGGGACTAGCGGGAGAGACATTCAGTACTTC

V: TRBV18
J: TRBJ1-1
D: .
size: .
CDR3: CASSPPNNREWTEAFF
DNA: TGTGCCAGCTCACCACCGAACAACAGGGAATGGACTGAAGCTTTCTTT

V: TRBV9
J: TRBJ2-2
D: .
size: .
CDR3: CASSVAEDPNTGELFF
DNA: TGTGCCAGCAGCGTCGCCGAGGATCCGAACACCGGGGAGCTGTTTTTT

V: TRBV28
J: TRBJ2-7
D: TRBD2
size: .
CDR3: CASSSGLAGGDYEQYF
DNA: TGTGCCAGCAGTTCGGGACTAGCGGGGGGGGACTACGAGCAGTACTTC

V: TRBV7-2
J: TRBJ2-4
D: .
size: .
CDR3: CASSLAGALAKNIQYF
DNA: TGTGCCAGCAGCTTAGCCGGTGCCTTAGCCAAAAACATTCAGTACTTC

V: TRBV6-4
J: TRBJ2-1
D: .
size: few
CDR3: CASSDNSVSVNEQFF
DNA: TGTGCCAGCAGTGACAATAGCGTTTCTGTCAATGAGCAGTTCTTC

V: TRBV11-2
J: TRBJ1-6
D: .
size: .
CDR3: CASSFNRADSPLHF
DNA: TGTGCCAGCAGCTTCAACAGGGCTGATTCACCCCTCCACTTT

V: TRBV12-3/TRBV12-4
J: TRBJ2-4
D: TRBD1
size: .
CDR3: CASSKTGVDIQYF
DNA: TGTGCCAGCAGCAAAACAGGGGTAGACATTCAGTACTTC

V: TRBV5-8
J: TRBJ1-2
D: TRBD1
size: .
CDR3: CASSRTGEYGYTF
DNA: TGTGCCAGCAGCAGAACAGGGGAATATGGCTACACCTTC

V: TRBV7-9
J: TRBJ2-6
D: .
size: .
CDR3: CASAYSGANVLTF
DNA: TGTGCCAGCGCCTATAGTGGGGCCAACGTCCTGACTTTC

V: TRBV5-6
J: TRBJ2-2
D: .
size: .
CDR3: CASSPIGGNPGELFF
DNA: TGTGCCAGCAGCCCAATAGGGGGAAACCCCGGGGAGCTGTTTTTT

V: TRBV2
J: TRBJ1-2
D: .
size: .
CDR3: CASSEGGLSDYGYTF
DNA: TGTGCCAGCAGTGAAGGAGGGCTAAGTGACTATGGCTACACCTTC

V: TRBV27
J: TRBJ1-6
D: .
size: few
CDR3: CASMTTDADNSPLHF
DNA: TGTGCCAGCATGACTACCGACGCAGATAATTCACCCCTCCACTTT

V: TRBV27
J: TRBJ2-7
D: TRBD1
size: .
CDR3: CASSLAGGEQYF
DNA: TGTGCCAGCAGTTTAGCAGGGGGCGAGCAGTACTTC

V: TRBV5-8
J: TRBJ2-1
D: TRBD1
size: .
CDR3: CASSPLGQAHEQFF
DNA: TGTGCCAGCAGCCCACTAGGACAGGCCCATGAGCAGTTCTTC

V: TRBV29-1
J: TRBJ2-7
D: TRBD1
size: .
CDR3: CSVSRDRVYEQYF
DNA: TGCAGCGTTTCCAGGGACAGAGTTTACGAGCAGTACTTC

V: TRBV29-1
J: TRBJ1-2
D: .
size: .
CDR3: CSVSRQDYGYTF
DNA: TGCAGCGTTTCAAGGCAGGACTATGGCTACACCTTC

V: TRBV27
J: TRBJ1-5
D: TRBD1
size: .
CDR3: CATVLDRGARPQHF
DNA: TGTGCCACCGTCTTGGACAGGGGGGCTAGGCCCCAGCATTTT

V: TRBV11-2
J: TRBJ1-3
D: TRBD1
size: .
CDR3: CASSLNRGTGNTIYF
DNA: TGTGCCAGCAGCTTGAACAGGGGCACTGGAAACACCATATATTTT

V: TRBV11-3
J: TRBJ2-7
D: TRBD2
size: once
CDR3: CASSLVGPGGLPEQYF
DNA: TGTGCCAGCAGCTTAGTAGGGCCGGGAGGTTTACCCGAGCAGTACTTC

V: TRBV2
J: TRBJ2-1
D: TRBD2
size: .
CDR3: CASSELAGVYNEQFF
DNA: TGTGCCAGCAGTGAACTAGCGGGAGTCTACAATGAGCAGTTCTTC

V: TRBV5-4
J: TRBJ2-5
D: .
size: .
CDR3: CASSTPREQETQYF
DNA: TGTGCCAGCAGCACCCCCCGGGAACAAGAGACCCAGTACTTC

V: TRBV29-1
J: TRBJ2-7
D: TRBD1
size: .
CDR3: CSGTGSNEQYF
DNA: TGCAGCGGGACAGGGTCAAACGAGCAGTACTTC

V: TRBV28
J: TRBJ1-2
D: .
size: .
CDR3: CASSLSDKTHYGYTF
DNA: TGTGCCAGCAGTTTATCCGACAAGACCCACTATGGCTACACCTTC

V: TRBV7-9
J: TRBJ2-7
D: .
size: few
CDR3: CASSLPSQGSYEQYF
DNA: TGTGCCAGCAGCTTACCTAGCCAAGGATCCTACGAGCAGTACTTC

V: TRBV5-6
J: TRBJ2-1
D: .
size: .
CDR3: CASSLLWENEQFF
DNA: TGTGCCAGCAGCTTGTTGTGGGAGAATGAGCAGTTCTTC

V: TRBV5-1
J: TRBJ1-1
D: .
size: .
CDR3: CASFETGLDTEAFF
DNA: TGCGCCAGCTTTGAAACAGGGCTGGACACTGAAGCTTTCTTT

V: TRBV5-4
J: TRBJ2-1
D: .
size: .
CDR3: CASSLDSVGEQFF
DNA: TGTGCCAGCAGCTTAGACTCGGTCGGTGAGCAGTTCTTC

V: TRBV5-4
J: TRBJ2-7
D: TRBD2
size: .
CDR3: CASSPGGSGNSYEQYF
DNA: TGTGCCAGCAGCCCGGGAGGTTCAGGGAACTCCTACGAGCAGTACTTC

V: TRBV5-1
J: TRBJ2-3
D: TRBD2
size: .
CDR3: CASSLPLAGAGDTQYF
DNA: TGCGCCAGCAGCTTGCCGCTAGCGGGGGCGGGGGATACGCAGTATTTT

V: TRBV7-3
J: TRBJ2-1
D: TRBD2
size: .
CDR3: CASSLKIGGLATGEQFF
DNA: TGTGCCAGCAGCTTAAAAATAGGGGGACTAGCGACCGGTGAGCAGTTCTTC

V: TRBV19
J: TRBJ2-3
D: TRBD1
size: .
CDR3: CASSIERDRTGVRGTDTQYF
DNA: TGTGCCAGTAGTATAGAGAGGGACAGGACGGGGGTTAGAGGTACAGATACGCAGTATTTT

V: TRBV5-4
J: TRBJ1-4
D: .
size: .
CDR3: CASSHSPQGSEKLFF
DNA: TGTGCCAGCAGTCACAGTCCCCAAGGGAGTGAAAAACTGTTTTTT

V: TRBV10-2
J: TRBJ1-6
D: .
size: .
CDR3: CASSDRDNSPLHF
DNA: TGCGCCAGCAGTGACAGGGATAATTCACCCCTCCACTTT

V: TRBV2
J: TRBJ2-7
D: .
size: .
CDR3: CASSERGLAYEQYF
DNA: TGTGCCAGCAGTGAAAGGGGGTTGGCCTACGAGCAGTACTTC

V: TRBV9
J: TRBJ2-5
D: TRBD1
size: .
CDR3: CASSVGRTGQETQYF
DNA: TGTGCCAGCAGCGTAGGGAGGACAGGTCAGGAGACCCAGTACTTC

V: TRBV5-1
J: TRBJ2-2
D: TRBD1
size: once
CDR3: CASSLGGQGGTGELFF
DNA: TGCGCCAGCAGCTTGGGGGGACAGGGAGGCACCGGGGAGCTGTTTTTT

V: TRBV7-9
J: TRBJ2-7
D: TRBD1
size: .
CDR3: CASSPRQGISYEQYF
DNA: TGTGCCAGCAGCCCTCGACAGGGTATATCCTACGAGCAGTACTTC

V: TRBV11-3
J: TRBJ2-7
D: .
size: .
CDR3: CASSSAASYEQYF
DNA: TGTGCCAGCAGCTCAGCGGCCAGCTACGAGCAGTACTTC

V: TRBV24-1
J: TRBJ1-2
D: .
size: .
CDR3: CATSDLAGNIYGYTF
DNA: TGTGCCACCAGTGATTTAGCAGGGAATATATATGGCTACACCTTC

V: TRBV28
J: TRBJ1-5
D: TRBD1
size: .
CDR3: CASSESPGQGTWSNQPQHF
DNA: TGTGCCAGCAGCGAATCCCCGGGACAGGGGACATGGAGCAATCAGCCCCAGCATTTT

V: TRBV7-9
J: TRBJ2-3
D: .
size: .
CDR3: CASSSRARDTQYF
DNA: TGTGCCAGCAGCTCGAGGGCAAGAGATACGCAGTATTTT

V: TRBV21-1
J: TRBJ2-7
D: .
size: .
CDR3: CASSFLPGTYEQYF
DNA: TGTGCCAGCAGCTTCCTCCCAGGGACCTACGAGCAGTACTTC

V: TRBV7-3
J: TRBJ1-1
D: .
size: .
CDR3: CASSLTGNTEAFF
DNA: TGTGCCAGCAGCTTAACCGGGAACACTGAAGCTTTCTTT

V: TRBV6-1
J: TRBJ2-5
D: TRBD2
size: .
CDR3: CASSESRGGRIETQYF
DNA: TGTGCCAGCAGTGAAAGCCGCGGGGGGCGGATAGAGACCCAGTACTTC